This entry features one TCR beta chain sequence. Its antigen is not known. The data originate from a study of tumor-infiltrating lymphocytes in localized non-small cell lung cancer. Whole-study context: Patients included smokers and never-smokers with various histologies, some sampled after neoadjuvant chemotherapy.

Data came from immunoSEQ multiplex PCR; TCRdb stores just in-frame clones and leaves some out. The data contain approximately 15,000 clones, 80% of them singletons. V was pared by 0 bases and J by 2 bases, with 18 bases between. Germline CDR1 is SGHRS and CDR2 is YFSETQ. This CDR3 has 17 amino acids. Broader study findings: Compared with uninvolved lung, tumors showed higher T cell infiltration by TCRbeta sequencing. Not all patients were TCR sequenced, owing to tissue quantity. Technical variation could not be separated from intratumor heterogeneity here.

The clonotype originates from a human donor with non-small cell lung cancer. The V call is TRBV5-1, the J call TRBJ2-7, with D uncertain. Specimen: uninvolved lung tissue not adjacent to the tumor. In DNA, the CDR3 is TGCGCCAGCAGCTTGGCCCTCGAATCGGGCAGGACCTACGAGCAGTACTTC. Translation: CASSLALESGRTYEQYF.